This entry describes one T cell receptor (beta chain). A single count supports this clone. Its antigen is unknown. Base qualities were left out, and no much larger clone turns up one base away. The CDR3, cysteine through phenylalanine, is 15 amino acids long. Only the CDR3 part of the read is kept: 45 bases, read in frame from the first base. Per the germline V gene, SGHRS is the CDR1 and YFSETQ is the CDR2. The germline V end is reduced by 4 bases and the J end by 1 base; junction bases left unmatched: 4. Selection of patients required sufficient residual fresh-frozen tumor tissue and over two years of available survival data. None of the glioblastoma patients carried an isocitrate dehydrogenase mutation, although molecular status otherwise varied. PBMC were collected before vaccination, two weeks after the third vaccination, and at tumor progression if tumor progression occurred. The Qiagen DNeasy Blood extraction Kit was used for extraction of genomic DNA.

This record comes from a study of glioma-infiltrating T cells after dendritic cell vaccination (dated by TCRdb to the mid-2010s). General notes on the study: A cohort of 15 glioblastoma patients from Phase I and II dendritic cell vaccination trials was included, of whom 9 were newly diagnosed and 6 had recurrent disease. Between the early 2000s and the early 2010s, the patients were given dendritic cell vaccination pulsed with autologous tumor lysate. The vaccine consisted of monocyte-derived dendritic cells cultured about 7 days with IL-4 and GM-CSF, then pulsed overnight with autologous tumor lysate. Patients received three intradermal dendritic cell vaccine injections at biweekly intervals in the arm below the axilla. Deep sequencing of TCR beta CDR3 regions was used to quantify tumor-infiltrating lymphocyte content and compare tumor and blood repertoires in dendritic cell-vaccinated glioblastoma patients. Survival after dendritic cell vaccination was correlated with TCR sequencing metrics, such as TIL content and the overlap between tumor and blood repertoires.

The investigation overall reported the following: The three-group TCR overlap response model was described as speculative and requiring prospective validation. No direct relationship between TCR clonality and survival was found, suggesting a diverse polyclonal response may matter. After dendritic cell vaccination, a higher estimated pretreatment TIL content predicted longer time to progression and longer overall survival. The cohort was small and heterogeneous, only a few patients had full blood and tumor sets, and even fewer had initial-recurrent tumor pairs.

The immunoSEQ assay amplified TCRB CDR3 regions from approximately 2 micrograms of genomic DNA, or from all available DNA when less than that amount was available. Multiplex PCR used 60 forward primers for TCR V beta segments and 13 reverse primers for J beta segments. To estimate the number of reads per starting template, synthetic control templates were added to each sample at limiting dilution. The Illumina HiSeq System generated 87 bp sequencing reads. For the original study's pipeline: PCR and sequencing errors were removed by a nearest neighbor algorithm that merged closely related sequences. TCR overlap was defined as the percentage of unique tumor TCR beta sequences that were also present in the same patient's peripheral blood. Entries here come from immuneACCESS through TCRdb and include only in-frame sequences with V and J called. Some clones fail to appear in such tables; in the studies checked, an unresolved V gene covers under half of the shortfall, and the cause of the remainder is unknown. V and J calls and clone size are given by that table; D and trimming were obtained from the DNA. The sample records 90,000 to 100,000 clones, around 80% of which are singletons. The ten largest clonotypes hold around 5.9% of the sample.

The source material was blood, sampled before dendritic cell vaccination. The chain is made from TRBV5-1 and TRBJ2-7; 11 bases in between match TRBD1. The receptor comes from a human donor with glioblastoma. The CDR3 sequence is CASSTGQGASYEQYF. The nucleotide sequence reads as follows: TGCGCCAGCAGCACTGGACAGGGGGCGTCCTACGAGCAGTACTTC.